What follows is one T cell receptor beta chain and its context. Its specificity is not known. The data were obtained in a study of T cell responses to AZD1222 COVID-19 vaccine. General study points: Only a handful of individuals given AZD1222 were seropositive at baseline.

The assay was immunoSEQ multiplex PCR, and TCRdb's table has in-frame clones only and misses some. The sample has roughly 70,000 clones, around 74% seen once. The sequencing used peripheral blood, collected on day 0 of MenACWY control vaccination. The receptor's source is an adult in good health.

CDR3 bases: TGTGCCAGCTCCCAGGAAGATACCAATTCACCCCTCCACTTT. Translated, it gives CASSQEDTNSPLHF. V is TRBV2 and J is TRBJ1-6; D call uncertain. V lost 8 bases and J lost 7, with 15 bases in between. The CDR3 contains 14 residues. Germline V CDR1 and CDR2: SNHLY, FYNNEI. Supplemented by reference TRBV2 and TRBJ1-6, the full variable domain reads EPEVTQTPSHQVTQMGQEVILRCVPISNHLYFYWYRQILGQKVEFLVSFYNNEISEKSEIFDDQFSVERPDGSNFTLKIRSTKLEDSAMYFCASSQEDTNSPLHFGNGTRLTVT.